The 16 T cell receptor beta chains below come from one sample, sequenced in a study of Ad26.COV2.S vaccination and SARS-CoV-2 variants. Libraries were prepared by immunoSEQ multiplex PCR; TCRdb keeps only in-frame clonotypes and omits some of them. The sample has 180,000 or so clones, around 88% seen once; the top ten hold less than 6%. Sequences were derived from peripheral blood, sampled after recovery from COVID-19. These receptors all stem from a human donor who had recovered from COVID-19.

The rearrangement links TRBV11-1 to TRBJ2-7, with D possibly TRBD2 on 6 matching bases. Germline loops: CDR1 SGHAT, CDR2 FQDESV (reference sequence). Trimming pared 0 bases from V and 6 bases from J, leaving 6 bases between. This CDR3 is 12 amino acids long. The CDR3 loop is CASSLAGGEQYF. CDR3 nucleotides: TGTGCCAGCAGCTTAGCGGGGGGCGAGCAGTACTTC.

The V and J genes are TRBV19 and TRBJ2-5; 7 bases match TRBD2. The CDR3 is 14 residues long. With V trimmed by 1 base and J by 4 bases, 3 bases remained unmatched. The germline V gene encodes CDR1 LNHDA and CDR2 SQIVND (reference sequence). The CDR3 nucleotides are TGTGCCAGTAGTATAGGGGGGGGTGCAGAGACCCAGTACTTC. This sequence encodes CASSIGGGAETQYF.

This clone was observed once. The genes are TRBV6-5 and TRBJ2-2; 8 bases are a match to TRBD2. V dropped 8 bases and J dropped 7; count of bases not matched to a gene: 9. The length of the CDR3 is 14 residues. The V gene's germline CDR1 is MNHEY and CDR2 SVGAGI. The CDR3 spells CASVTGGQGGELFF. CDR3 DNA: TGTGCCAGCGTGACGGGGGGGCAAGGCGGGGAGCTGTTTTTT.

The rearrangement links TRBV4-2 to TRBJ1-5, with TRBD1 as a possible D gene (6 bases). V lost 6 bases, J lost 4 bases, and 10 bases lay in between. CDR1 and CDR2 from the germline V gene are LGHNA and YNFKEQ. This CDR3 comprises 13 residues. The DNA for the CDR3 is TGTGCCAGCAGTTGGACAGCTAATCAGCCCCAGCATTTT. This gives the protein CASSWTANQPQHF.

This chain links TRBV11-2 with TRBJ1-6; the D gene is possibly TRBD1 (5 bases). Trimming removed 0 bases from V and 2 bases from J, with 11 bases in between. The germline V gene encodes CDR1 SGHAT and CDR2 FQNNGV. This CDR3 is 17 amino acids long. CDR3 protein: CASSLDSLGPYNSPLHF. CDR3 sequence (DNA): TGTGCCAGCAGCTTAGATTCCCTGGGGCCCTATAATTCACCCCTCCACTTT.

The CDR3 bases are TGCGCCAGCAGCTCATTGACAGGGGCTGGGGGCTACACCTTC. Encoded protein: CASSSLTGAGGYTF. This sequence joins TRBV5-1 and TRBJ1-2; 8 bases match TRBD1. V lost 3 bases, J lost 8 bases, and 9 bases stayed unmatched. This CDR3 region has 14 residues. CDR1 and CDR2 from the germline V gene are SGHRS and YFSETQ.

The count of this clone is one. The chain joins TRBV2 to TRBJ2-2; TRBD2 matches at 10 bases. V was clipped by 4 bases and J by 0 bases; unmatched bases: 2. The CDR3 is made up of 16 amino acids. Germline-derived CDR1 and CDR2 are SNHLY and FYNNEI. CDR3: CASSALAGANTGELFF. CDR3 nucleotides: TGTGCCAGCAGTGCCCTAGCGGGAGCGAACACCGGGGAGCTGTTTTTT.

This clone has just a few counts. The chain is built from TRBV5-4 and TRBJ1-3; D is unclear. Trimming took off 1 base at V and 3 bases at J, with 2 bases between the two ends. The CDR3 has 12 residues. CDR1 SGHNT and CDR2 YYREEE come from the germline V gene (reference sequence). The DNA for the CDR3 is TGTGCCAGCAGCTTGTTTGGAAACACCATATATTTT. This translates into CASSLFGNTIYF.

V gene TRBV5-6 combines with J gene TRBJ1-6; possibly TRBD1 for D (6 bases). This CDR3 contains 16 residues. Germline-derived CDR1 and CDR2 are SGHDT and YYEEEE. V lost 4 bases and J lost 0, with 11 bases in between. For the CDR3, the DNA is TGTGCCAGCAGCCGGGGACAAAGCTCCTATAATTCACCCCTCCACTTT. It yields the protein CASSRGQSSYNSPLHF.

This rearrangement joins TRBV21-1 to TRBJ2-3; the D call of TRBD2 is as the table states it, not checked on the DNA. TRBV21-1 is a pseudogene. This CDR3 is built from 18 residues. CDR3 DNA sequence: TGTGCCAGCAGCAAAGGCCGCGGGAAGCCAGGATTCACAGATACGCAGTATTTT. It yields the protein CASSKGRGKPGFTDTQYF.

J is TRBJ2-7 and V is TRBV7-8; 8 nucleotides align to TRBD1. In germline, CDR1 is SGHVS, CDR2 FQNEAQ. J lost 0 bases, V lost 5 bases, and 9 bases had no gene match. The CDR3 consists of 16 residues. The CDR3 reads CASSESSGGFSYEQYF. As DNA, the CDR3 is TGTGCCAGCAGCGAGTCCTCAGGGGGCTTCTCCTACGAGCAGTACTTC. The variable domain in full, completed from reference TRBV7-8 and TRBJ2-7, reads GAGVSQSPRYKVAKRGQDVALRCDPISGHVSLFWYQQALGQGPEFLTYFQNEAQLDKSGLPSDRFFAERPEGSVSTLKIQRTQQEDSAVYLCASSESSGGFSYEQYFGPGTRLTVT.

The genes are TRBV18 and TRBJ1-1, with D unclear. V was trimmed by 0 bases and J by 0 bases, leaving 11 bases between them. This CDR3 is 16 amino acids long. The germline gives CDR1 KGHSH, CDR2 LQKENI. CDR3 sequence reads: CASSPPFQSLNTEAFF. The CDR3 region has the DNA TGTGCCAGCTCACCACCGTTTCAAAGCTTGAACACTGAAGCTTTCTTT.

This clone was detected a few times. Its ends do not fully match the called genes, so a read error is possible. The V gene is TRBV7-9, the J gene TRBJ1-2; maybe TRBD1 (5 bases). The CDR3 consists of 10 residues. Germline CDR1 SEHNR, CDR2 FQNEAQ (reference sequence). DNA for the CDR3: TGTGCCAGCAGCCCTGGGGGGGAGATCTTC. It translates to CASSPGGEIF.

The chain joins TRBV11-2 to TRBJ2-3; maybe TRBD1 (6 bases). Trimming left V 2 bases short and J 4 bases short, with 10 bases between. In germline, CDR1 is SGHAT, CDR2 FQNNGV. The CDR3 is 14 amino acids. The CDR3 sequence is CASSLTRGADTQYF. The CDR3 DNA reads TGTGCCAGCAGCTTAACCAGGGGCGCAGATACGCAGTATTTT.

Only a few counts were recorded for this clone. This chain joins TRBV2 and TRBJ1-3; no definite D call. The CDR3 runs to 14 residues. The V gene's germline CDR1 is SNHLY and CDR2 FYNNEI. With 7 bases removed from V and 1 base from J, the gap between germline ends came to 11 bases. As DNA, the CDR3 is TGTGCCAGCACCGAAGCTACTTCTGGAAACACCATATATTTT. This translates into CASTEATSGNTIYF.

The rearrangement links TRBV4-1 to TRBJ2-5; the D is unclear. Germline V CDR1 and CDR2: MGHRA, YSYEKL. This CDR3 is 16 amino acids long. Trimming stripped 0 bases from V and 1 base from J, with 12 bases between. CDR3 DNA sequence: TGCGCCAGCAGCCAAGAAGCCTACGGCGGCCAAGAGACCCAGTACTTC. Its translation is CASSQEAYGGQETQYF.